The 15 T cell receptor beta chains given below trace back to one sample, sequenced in a study of T cells in Graves' hyperthyroidism and ophthalmopathy. What was amplified from RNA transcripts were TCR beta CDR3 regions. A set of HTBI primers served as the primers for a first-round RT-PCR of the TCR CDR3. Each CDR3 protein is one row after TCRdb ran MiXCR on the multiplex PCR reads. The repertoire holds a few hundred thousand distinct CDR3 sequences, roughly 14% seen once, with about 18% in the top ten. Sequences were obtained from blood. Every receptor here comes from a woman aged 25 to 45 with Graves' ophthalmopathy.

This clonotype was counted ten times or more. J is TRBJ1-6 and V is TRBV18, with D hard to call. The CDR3 is made up of 14 amino acids. The germline gives CDR1 KGHSH, CDR2 LQKENI. Trimming stripped 3 bases from V and 10 bases from J, with 13 bases between. For the CDR3, the DNA is TGTGCCAGCTCACCTTCGAGATCGGACTCACCCCTCCACTTT. As protein: CASSPSRSDSPLHF.

This clonotype was seen ten or more times. This chain's CDR3 is CASSTPGGSTDTQYF. As DNA, the CDR3 is TGTGCCAGCAGCACCCCAGGGGGTAGCACAGATACGCAGTATTTT. The V and J genes are TRBV3-1 and TRBJ2-3; 7 positions agree with TRBD1. The CDR3 covers 15 residues. Germline V gives CDR1 LGHDT, CDR2 YNNKEL (reference sequence). Germline trimming cut 5 bases from V and 0 bases from J; bases unmatched to any gene: 5.

This chain connects TRBV6-5 to TRBJ1-5; D gene ambiguous. The CDR3 totals 13 residues. The germline V gene has CDR1 MNHEY and CDR2 SVGAGI. Trimming took off 4 bases at V and 4 bases at J, with 8 bases between the two ends. CDR3 sequence (DNA): TGTGCCAGCAGTTTCTGGAATAATCAGCCCCAGCATTTT. Amino acid sequence: CASSFWNNQPQHF.

In its sample, this clonotype was seen many times. This rearrangement joins TRBV24-1 to TRBJ1-5; the D gene is possibly TRBD1 (6 bases). The germline V gene has CDR1 KGHDR and CDR2 SFDVKD. The CDR3 sequence is 15 residues long. Deletions cut 4 bases from V and 6 bases from J, with 15 bases between. The CDR3 loop is CATSESGHPSQPQHF. CDR3 bases: TGTGCCACCAGTGAATCGGGACACCCTTCTCAGCCCCAGCATTTT.

About this clonotype: This clone may be a read error of a much larger clone one base away. This chain uses TRBV30 with TRBJ2-1; D unresolved. CDR3 length: 12 residues. Germline V lookup: CDR1 GTSNPN, CDR2 SVGIG (reference sequence). V was pared by 5 bases and J by 3 bases, with 8 bases between. The DNA for the CDR3 is TGTGCCTGGCTGCAAAACTACAATGAGCAGTTCTTC. As protein: CAWLQNYNEQFF.

This clonotype was picked up many times. The chain combines TRBV7-9 with TRBJ1-1, with D possibly matching TRBD1 (6 bases). The CDR3 is made up of 13 amino acids. Trimming shortened V by 6 bases and J by 3 bases, and 11 bases separated the two germline ends. Germline V gene lookup returns CDR1 SEHNR and CDR2 FQNEAQ (reference sequence). The CDR3 nucleotides read TGTGCCAGCAGAGGGGGGGGGCACACTGAAGCTTTCTTT. Its translation: CASRGGGHTEAFF.

The chain couples TRBV4-1 to TRBJ2-1; D might be TRBD2 (6 bases). The CDR3 is 17 residues long. V gave up 4 bases and J gave up 9 bases, with 25 bases separating them. Per germline, CDR1 MGHRA and CDR2 YSYEKL. CDR3 nucleotides: TGCGCCAGCAGCCTATCTATAGCGATCGGGGTCGGGGGTGAGCAGTTCTTC. Translation: CASSLSIAIGVGGEQFF.

This clonotype was counted between two and nine times. V and J are TRBV19 and TRBJ1-1; TRBD1 might be the D (6 bases). CDR1 and CDR2 from the germline V gene are LNHDA and SQIVND (reference sequence). This CDR3 contains 14 residues. V lost 7 bases to trimming and J lost 0 bases, with 12 bases between them. The CDR3 DNA sequence: TGTGCCAGTATGGGGACAACCTTGAACACTGAAGCTTTCTTT. This translates into CASMGTTLNTEAFF.

This clonotype was counted at least ten times. The gene calls are TRBV7-2 and TRBJ2-3; D could derive from TRBD1 or TRBD2 (5 bases each). From germline, CDR1 is SGHTA and CDR2 FQGNSA. This CDR3 has 15 residues. V was trimmed by 4 bases and J by 5 bases, leaving 16 bases between them. The CDR3 loop reads CASSSAVRAGDTQYF. The CDR3 DNA reads as TGTGCCAGCAGCTCCGCCGTCAGGGCGGGAGATACGCAGTATTTT.

This clonotype has a count of ten or more. This CDR3 reads CASSKDRGGGYTF. The CDR3 DNA reads as TGTGCCAGCAGTAAAGACAGGGGGGGTGGCTACACCTTC. The chain has TRBV12-3 or TRBV12-4 and TRBJ1-2, with 9 bases lining up with TRBD1. V was clipped by 5 bases and J by 7 bases; unmatched bases: 5. The CDR3 has 13 amino acids.

This clonotype was counted ten times or more. The J gene is TRBJ1-1, the V gene TRBV28; 7 positions match TRBD1. From germline, CDR1 is MDHEN and CDR2 SYDVKM. Unmatched junction bases numbered 14, after V lost 7 bases and J lost 9 bases. The CDR3 is 14 residues long. The CDR3, as DNA: TGTGCCAGCACTCAACGCGGTGGAGGGGGCAAAGCTTTCTTT. Translated: CASTQRGGGGKAFF.

This clonotype was recorded at least ten times. V and J are TRBV28 and TRBJ2-1; 12 bases fit TRBD2. Germline assignment: CDR1 MDHEN and CDR2 SYDVKM. Trimming at V came to 5 bases and at J to 5 bases, leaving 4 bases not matched to a gene. The CDR3 is 15 residues long. This CDR3 reads CASSHRTSGDNEQFF. The CDR3 coding sequence is TGTGCCAGCAGTCATCGGACTAGCGGGGACAATGAGCAGTTCTTC.

The rearrangement links TRBV9 to TRBJ2-1, with no clear D. The germline V gene has CDR1 SGDLS and CDR2 YYNGEE. The CDR3 runs 15 residues. Trimming took 5 bases from V and 5 from J, leaving 17 bases between them. DNA for the CDR3: TGTGCCAGCAGTCCGGCGTCCCGATTAAACAATGAGCAGTTCTTC. Its protein is CASSPASRLNNEQFF.

In its sample, this clonotype was seen many times. The chain carries TRBV12-3 or TRBV12-4 and TRBJ1-5; D is uncertain. With 5 bases removed from V and 7 bases from J, the gap between germline ends came to 12 bases. This CDR3 region has 13 residues. The CDR3 DNA reads as TGTGCCAGCAGTCCCCTTATGGACCAGCCCCAGCATTTT. This sequence encodes CASSPLMDQPQHF.

This clonotype was seen repeatedly, ten times or more. The chain couples TRBV11-1 to TRBJ2-3; no clear D gene. From germline, CDR1 is SGHAT and CDR2 FQDESV (reference sequence). V was pared by 5 bases and J by 6 bases, with 15 bases between. The CDR3 sequence is 14 residues long. The CDR3: CASSELVASDTQYF. The CDR3 region has the DNA TGTGCCAGCAGCGAGTTAGTAGCATCCGATACGCAGTATTTT. Drawing the rest from reference TRBV11-1 and TRBJ2-3, the complete variable domain is EAEVAQSPRYKITEKSQAVAFWCDPISGHATLYWYRQILGQGPELLVQFQDESVVDDSQLPKDRFSAERLKGVDSTLKIQPAELGDSAMYLCASSELVASDTQYFGPGTRLTVL.